This T cell receptor (beta chain) was observed in a study of blood T cell repertoires in COVID-19. Profiled with immunoSEQ multiplex PCR; TCRdb holds only in-frame clones, not every one. The data show 410,000 or so clones, roughly 90% seen once. The J segment lost 4 bases and the V segment lost 7 bases, leaving 5 bases of the junction unmatched. The CDR3 sequence is 13 residues long. What was sequenced was peripheral blood. This clonotype originated in a woman in her forties with COVID-19, enrolled during active disease. The chain uses TRBV12-3 or TRBV12-4 and TRBJ1-2; 8 bases map to TRBD1. The CDR3 bases are TGTGCCAGCACCCGGACAGGGAGCTATGGCTACACCTTC. The encoded protein is CASTRTGSYGYTF.